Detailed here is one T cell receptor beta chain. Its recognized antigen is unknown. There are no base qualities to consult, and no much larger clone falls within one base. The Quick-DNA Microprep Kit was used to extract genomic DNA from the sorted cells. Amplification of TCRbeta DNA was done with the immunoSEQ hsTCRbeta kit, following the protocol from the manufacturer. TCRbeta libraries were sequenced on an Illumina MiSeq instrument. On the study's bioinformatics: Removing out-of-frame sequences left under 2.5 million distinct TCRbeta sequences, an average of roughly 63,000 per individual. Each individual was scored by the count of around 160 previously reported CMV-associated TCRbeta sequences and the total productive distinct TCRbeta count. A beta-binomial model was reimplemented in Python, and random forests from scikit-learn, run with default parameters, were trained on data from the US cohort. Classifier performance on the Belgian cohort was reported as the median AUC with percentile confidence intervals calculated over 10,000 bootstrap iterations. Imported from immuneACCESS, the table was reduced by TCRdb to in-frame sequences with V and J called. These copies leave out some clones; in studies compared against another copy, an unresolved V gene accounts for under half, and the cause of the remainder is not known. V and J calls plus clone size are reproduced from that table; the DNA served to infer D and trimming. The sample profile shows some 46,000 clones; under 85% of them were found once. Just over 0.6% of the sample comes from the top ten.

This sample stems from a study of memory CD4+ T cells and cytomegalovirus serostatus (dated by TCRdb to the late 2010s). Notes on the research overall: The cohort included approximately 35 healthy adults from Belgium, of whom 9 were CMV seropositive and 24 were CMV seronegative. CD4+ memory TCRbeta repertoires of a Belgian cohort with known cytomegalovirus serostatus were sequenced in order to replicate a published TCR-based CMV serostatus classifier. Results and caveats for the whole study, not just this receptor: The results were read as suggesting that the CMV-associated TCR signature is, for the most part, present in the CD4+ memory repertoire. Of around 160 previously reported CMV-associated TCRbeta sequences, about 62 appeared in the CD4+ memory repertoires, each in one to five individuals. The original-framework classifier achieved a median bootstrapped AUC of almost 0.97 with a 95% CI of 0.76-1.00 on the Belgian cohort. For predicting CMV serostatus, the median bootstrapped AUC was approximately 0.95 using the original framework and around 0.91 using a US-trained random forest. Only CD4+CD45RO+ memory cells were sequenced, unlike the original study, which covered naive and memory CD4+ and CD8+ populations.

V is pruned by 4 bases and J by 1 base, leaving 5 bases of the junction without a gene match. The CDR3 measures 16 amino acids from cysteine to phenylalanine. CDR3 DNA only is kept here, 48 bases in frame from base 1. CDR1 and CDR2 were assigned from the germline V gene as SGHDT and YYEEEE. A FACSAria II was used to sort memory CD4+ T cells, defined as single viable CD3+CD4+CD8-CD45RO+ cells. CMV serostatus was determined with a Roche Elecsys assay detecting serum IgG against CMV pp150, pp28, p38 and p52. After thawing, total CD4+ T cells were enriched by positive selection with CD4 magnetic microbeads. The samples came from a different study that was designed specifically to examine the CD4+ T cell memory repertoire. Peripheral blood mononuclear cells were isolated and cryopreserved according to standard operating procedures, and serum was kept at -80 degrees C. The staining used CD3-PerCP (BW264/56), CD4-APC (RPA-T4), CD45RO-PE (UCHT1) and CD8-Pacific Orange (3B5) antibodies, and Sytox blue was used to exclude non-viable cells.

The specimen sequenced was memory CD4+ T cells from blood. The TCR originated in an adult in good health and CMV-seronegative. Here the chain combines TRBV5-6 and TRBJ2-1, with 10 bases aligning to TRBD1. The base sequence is TGTGCCAGCAGCGGAGGACAGGGGGGGTCCTACAATGAGCAGTTCTTC. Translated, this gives CASSGGQGGSYNEQFF. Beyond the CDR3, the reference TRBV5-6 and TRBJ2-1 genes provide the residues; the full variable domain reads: DAGVTQSPTHLIKTRGQQVTLRCSPKSGHDTVSWYQQALGQGPQFIFQYYEEEERQRGNFPDRFSGHQFPNYSSELNVNALLLGDSALYLCASSGGQGGSYNEQFFGPGTRLTVL.